Each of the 18 T cell receptor beta chains below was sequenced from the same sample in a study of T cell changes during pregnancy in multiple sclerosis. Sequencing was performed with immunoSEQ multiplex PCR; in TCRdb, only in-frame clones are kept and a portion is missing. The sample carries 20,000 or so clones, roughly 90% recorded once. Sequenced material: CD4+ T cells from peripheral blood mononuclear cells, taken after pregnancy. The receptor source for this set is a female donor in good health, enrolled as a control in a pregnancy study.

The rearrangement links TRBV6-1 to TRBJ2-1; 13 bases are a match to TRBD2. CDR3 size: 15 residues. The germline CDR1 and CDR2 sequences are MNHNS and SASEGT. Unmatched junction bases numbered 5, after V lost 6 bases and J lost 6 bases. CDR3 loop: CASRALAGGRNEQFF. CDR3 bases: TGTGCCAGCAGGGCACTAGCGGGGGGGCGCAATGAGCAGTTCTTC.

This chain connects TRBV5-4 to TRBJ1-2; D is possibly TRBD1 (5 bases). CDR1 is SGHNT and CDR2 is YYREEE in the germline V gene (reference sequence). The V end lost 5 bases, the J end lost 2 bases, and 7 bases lay between the germline ends. This CDR3 has 12 amino acids. Here the CDR3 reads CASRGPNYGYTF. The CDR3 DNA is TGTGCCAGCAGGGGGCCCAACTATGGCTACACCTTC.

The chain carries TRBV11-2 and TRBJ2-1; TRBD1 is a possible D gene (5 bases). Trimming left V 0 bases short and J 0 bases short, with 9 bases between. Looked up from germline, CDR1 is SGHAT and CDR2 is FQNNGV. The CDR3 loop spans 16 amino acids. The chain's CDR3 is CASSLDQGYSYNEQFF. Here the CDR3 DNA reads TGTGCCAGCAGCTTAGATCAGGGCTACTCCTACAATGAGCAGTTCTTC.

The chain is built from TRBV7-2 and TRBJ2-5; D is perhaps TRBD1 (5 bases). The CDR3 extends over 14 amino acids. Looked up from germline, CDR1 is SGHTA and CDR2 is FQGNSA. Trimming took 0 bases from V and 5 from J, leaving 10 bases between them. CDR3 amino acids: CASSLAQAGETQYF. CDR3 nucleotide sequence: TGTGCCAGCAGCTTAGCACAGGCCGGCGAGACCCAGTACTTC.

This clone was detected once. This chain connects TRBV6-5 to TRBJ1-1; D is undetermined. The germline V gene encodes CDR1 MNHEY and CDR2 SVGAGI. CDR3 length: 15 amino acids. V was clipped by 2 bases and J by 4 bases, with 14 bases between them. This CDR3 reads CASSYGRTPVTEAFF. The CDR3 region has the DNA TGTGCCAGCAGTTACGGGAGAACTCCCGTCACTGAAGCTTTCTTT.

The V and J genes are TRBV7-9 and TRBJ2-1, with a weak D call TRBD2 (6 bases). The length of the CDR3 is 18 residues. The germline V and J ends were trimmed by 4 bases and 5 bases, with 24 bases remaining between them. The germline V gene encodes CDR1 SEHNR and CDR2 FQNEAQ (reference sequence). In DNA form, the CDR3 reads TGTGCCAGCAGCTCAAAAAAAGTAGCGGCGCGTTTGGACAATGAGCAGTTCTTC. Residues: CASSSKKVAARLDNEQFF.

This chain uses TRBV11-2 with TRBJ1-2; 8 bases align to TRBD1. The CDR3 is 13 residues long. The trim removed 6 bases at V and 5 bases at J, leaving 5 bases unmatched. The V gene's germline CDR1 is SGHAT and CDR2 FQNNGV. DNA for the CDR3: TGTGCCAGCAGTCGGGACAGGCGATATGGCTACACCTTC. Amino acid sequence: CASSRDRRYGYTF. The entire variable domain, with the rest obtained from reference TRBV11-2 and TRBJ1-2, is as follows: EAGVAQSPRYKIIEKRQSVAFWCNPISGHATLYWYQQILGQGPKLLIQFQNNGVVDDSQLPKDRFSAERLKGVDSTLKIQPAKLEDSAVYLCASSRDRRYGYTFGSGTRLTVV.

The J gene is TRBJ1-2, the V gene TRBV5-4, with a tentative D call TRBD1 (5 bases). The germline V gene has CDR1 SGHNT and CDR2 YYREEE (reference sequence). The V end lost 4 bases, the J end lost 1 base, and 14 bases lay between the germline ends. This CDR3 has 15 amino acids. In nucleotides, the CDR3 is TGTGCCAGCAGCGGAAGGGGCACCAATAACTATGGCTACACCTTC. The encoded protein is CASSGRGTNNYGYTF.

V is TRBV6-6 and J is TRBJ1-4, with D perhaps matching TRBD1 (5 bases). The CDR3 consists of 15 residues. Germline V CDR1 and CDR2: MNHNY, SVGAGI (reference sequence). V was pared by 2 bases and J by 0 bases, with 7 bases between. CDR3 nucleotides: TGTGCCAGCAGTTACGACAGCGCAACTAATGAAAAACTGTTTTTT. Translated: CASSYDSATNEKLFF.

The chain links TRBV28 to TRBJ2-7, with 8 bases aligning to TRBD1. The V segment lost 6 bases and the J segment 2 bases; nucleotides outside the gene matches: 6. The CDR3 sequence is 14 residues long. Germline V gene lookup returns CDR1 MDHEN and CDR2 SYDVKM. This CDR3 reads CASSPGQAPYEQYF. The CDR3 coding sequence is TGTGCCAGCAGCCCGGGACAGGCCCCCTACGAGCAGTACTTC.

V and J are TRBV9 and TRBJ1-5; the match to TRBD1 covers 8 bases. The V gene's germline CDR1 is SGDLS and CDR2 YYNGEE. V lost 3 bases, J lost 7 bases, and 6 bases stayed unmatched. The CDR3 is 14 residues long. CDR3 bases: TGTGCCAGCAGCGCCGGACAGGGAGGACAGCCCCAGCATTTT. Translation: CASSAGQGGQPQHF.

This chain connects TRBV4-1 to TRBJ1-2; D unresolved. Between the trimmed V and J ends, which lost 0 bases and 8 bases, there was a span of 22 bases. This CDR3 contains 17 residues. Germline assignment: CDR1 MGHRA and CDR2 YSYEKL. The CDR3 region has the DNA TGCGCCAGCAGCCAAGATACGGCCCACAGAGACATAGGCGGCTACACCTTC. Amino acid sequence: CASSQDTAHRDIGGYTF.

This chain uses TRBV19 with TRBJ2-7, with 8 bases identical to TRBD2. Per the germline V gene, CDR1 is LNHDA and CDR2 is SQIVND (reference sequence). Germline trimming cut 5 bases from V and 6 bases from J; bases unmatched to any gene: 15. The CDR3 runs 16 residues. Here the CDR3 DNA reads TGTGCCAGTAGTTTCCTAGCGGGTAGCCGGGCCGTCGAGCAGTACTTC. Its protein product is CASSFLAGSRAVEQYF.

The chain joins TRBV6-4 to TRBJ2-2, with 8 positions matching TRBD2. V lost 2 bases and J lost 4; bases outside the gene matches: 0. The germline V gene encodes CDR1 MRHNA and CDR2 SNTAGT. The CDR3 runs to 14 residues. In DNA form, the CDR3 reads TGTGCCAGCAGTGACGGGACTAGCACCGGGGAGCTGTTTTTT. Protein product: CASSDGTSTGELFF.

This chain connects TRBV9 to TRBJ2-1; TRBD2 is a possible D gene (6 bases). The CDR3 runs 14 residues. V lost 7 bases to trimming and J lost 5 bases, with 16 bases between them. In germline, CDR1 is SGDLS, CDR2 YYNGEE. CDR3 sequence reads: CASPRGRTDNEQFF. Here the CDR3 DNA reads TGTGCCAGCCCCCGGGGGAGAACGGACAATGAGCAGTTCTTC.

The chain recombines TRBV6-6 with TRBJ2-7; perhaps TRBD1 as D (6 bases). V lost 6 bases and J lost 6, with 15 bases in between. The CDR3 is 13 residues long. Germline CDR1 MNHNY, CDR2 SVGAGI (reference sequence). The DNA for the CDR3 is TGTGCCAGCAGATCGGACAGTAACCGCGAGCAGTACTTC. Translating gives CASRSDSNREQYF.

The chain links TRBV5-6 to TRBJ2-7, with 7 positions matching TRBD2. CDR1 is SGHDT, CDR2 YYEEEE, per germline. With 4 bases clipped from V and 1 base from J, the junction kept 8 bases outside the gene matches. The CDR3 has 15 residues. The CDR3 protein is CASSLGPSGSYEQYF. The CDR3 DNA reads TGTGCCAGCAGCCTCGGGCCTAGCGGATCCTACGAGCAGTACTTC.

This clone turned up a few times. This rearrangement joins TRBV4-1 to TRBJ2-3; weak D call: TRBD2 (6 bases). The germline gives CDR1 MGHRA, CDR2 YSYEKL. Trimming took 1 base from V and 0 from J, leaving 8 bases between them. The CDR3 runs 15 residues. In nucleotides, the CDR3 is TGCGCCAGCAGCCAAGCGGGGACTAGCACAGATACGCAGTATTTT. It is translated as CASSQAGTSTDTQYF.